Reported below is one T cell receptor (beta chain). The sample is drawn from a study of blood T cell repertoires in COVID-19. On the study more broadly: The analysed material was cDNA or gDNA that came from T cells, B-cell-depleted T cells, or PBMCs.

Some clones are missing from TCRdb's copy, which holds only in-frame ones; the method was immunoSEQ multiplex PCR. The table records about 200,000 clones, roughly 80% of them present only once. Seattle-derived patients entered the study during active infection and were followed longitudinally. The sequence was collected from a woman aged 60-75 years with COVID-19, enrolled during active disease. The sequenced sample consisted of peripheral blood.

The CDR3 DNA reads as TGTGCCAGCAGTCCCTTAAGGGGGGGCAATGAGCAGTTCTTC. Its protein is CASSPLRGGNEQFF. The rearrangement links TRBV2 to TRBJ2-1; tentative D call: TRBD2 (7 bases). Germline values: CDR1 SNHLY, CDR2 FYNNEI. This CDR3 is built from 14 residues. V lost 5 bases and J 6 bases, leaving 14 bases between the germline ends.